This T cell receptor (beta chain) was recovered during a study of T-cell memory formation after mild COVID-19. MiXCR, run by TCRdb on the 5' RACE reads, gives a single entry per CDR3 protein. The repertoire consists of some 160,000 distinct CDR3 sequences, with roughly 30% occurring once and the leading ten covering around 11%. Study-level results: Clones that contracted from day 15 to 85 were balanced CD4/CD8, while later expanders leaned CD4+.

Per germline, CDR1 SQVTM and CDR2 ANQGSEA. The CDR3 runs 14 residues. With 0 bases removed from V and 0 bases from J, the gap between germline ends came to 6 bases. This clonotype was counted between two and nine times. The antigen is not known. The source is an adult woman who had mild COVID-19 (a few samples of this study predate the infection). Cell type and time point are not known. The chain carries TRBV29-1 and TRBJ2-1; D gene ambiguous. The sample consisted of PBMCs or a T cell subset sorted from them (not recorded which). The CDR3 sequence is CSVEDISSYNEQFF. Written as DNA, the CDR3 is TGCAGCGTTGAAGACATTAGCTCCTACAATGAGCAGTTCTTC.